This T cell receptor (beta chain) was sequenced in a study of T cells in localized non-small cell lung cancer. This clone came up a few times. Its cognate antigen is unknown. The method was immunoSEQ multiplex PCR; TCRdb's version includes in-frame clones alone and lacks a portion of them. The data hold 25,000 to 30,000 clones, with around 83% observed a single time. Unmatched junction bases numbered 11, after V lost 6 bases and J lost 6 bases. Germline loops: CDR1 LGHNT, CDR2 FRNRAP. CDR3 length equals 15 residues. Findings and limits, study-wide: Tumor showed lower T cell clonality than uninvolved adjacent lung, where it was highest. Adjacent lung held a median around 58 of the top 100 tumor clones.

V gene TRBV12-5 combines with J gene TRBJ1-5; TRBD1 agrees at 7 bases. Sequencing used peripheral blood, obtained before any cancer treatment. The sequence came from a woman aged 40 to 75 with stage I lung adenocarcinoma. CDR3 region: CASGSGQDDGQPQHF. The CDR3 DNA sequence: TGTGCTAGTGGCTCCGGACAGGATGATGGTCAGCCCCAGCATTTT.